The clone carrying this T cell receptor beta chain was detected many times. Its target is not known. In making TCR beta libraries, quantitative 5'-RACE with molecular barcodes was used. One entry per CDR3 protein results from TCRdb running MiXCR on the 5' RACE reads. The sample includes approximately 150,000 distinct CDR3 sequences, around 8.9% of them seen just once. This record comes from a study of CD8 T cells in ankylosing spondylitis. This CDR3 contains 15 residues. V shed 2 bases and J shed 6 bases, with 14 bases lying between them. Germline-derived CDR1 and CDR2 are SGHTA and FQGNSA. Findings and limits, study-wide: In synovial fluid and blood from reactive arthritis, some motif variants were previously reported. Disease-linked clones reportedly concentrated significantly in matched ankylosing spondylitis synovial fluid. A TCR beta motif made of fewer than ten highly homologous variants seemed typical of ankylosing spondylitis blood.

The receptor was derived from a female donor with ankylosing spondylitis or in good health (not recorded which). J is TRBJ2-4 and V is TRBV7-2; D is possibly TRBD1 or TRBD2 (6 bases each). Sequencing used blood, either unsorted or a sorted T cell fraction (not recorded which). The CDR3 DNA reads as TGTGCCAGCAGCTTAAATCCGGGGGCGGGAAACATTCAGTACTTC. It encodes CASSLNPGAGNIQYF. Combining the CDR3 with reference TRBV7-2 and TRBJ2-4 gives the whole variable domain GAGVSQSPSNKVTEKGKDVELRCDPISGHTALYWYRQSLGQGLEFLIYFQGNSAPDKSGLPSDRFSAERTGGSVSTLTIQRTQQEDSAVYLCASSLNPGAGNIQYFGAGTRLSVL.